Listed below are T cell receptor beta chains from one sample, sequenced in a study of blood T cell repertoires in COVID-19. Produced via immunoSEQ multiplex PCR; TCRdb's table is partial and in-frame only. The sample holds about 250,000 clones, 85% seen once. Sequenced: peripheral blood. The receptor source for this set is a man aged 50 or older with active or convalescent COVID-19. The CDR3 runs from the conserved cysteine through the conserved F or W. D genes are given only for firm matches. Only some rows state a clone size, as once, few, many or a class for expanded clones.

abundance	d_gene	v_gene	j_gene	CDR3aa	CDR3nt
-	TRBD2	TRBV5-4	TRBJ2-7	CAGSLAGGNEQYF	TGTGCCGGCTCCTTGGCGGGAGGGAACGAGCAGTACTTC
-	TRBD1	TRBV28	TRBJ2-7	CASRTFPDRAHPGGGEQYF	TGTGCCAGCAGAACTTTTCCGGACAGGGCCCACCCAGGAGGGGGAGAGCAGTACTTC
-	-	TRBV9	TRBJ2-5	CASSAATGLDQETQYF	TGTGCCAGCAGCGCAGCGACAGGTCTCGACCAAGAGACCCAGTACTTC
-	-	TRBV9	TRBJ1-5	CASSVGSGDQPQHF	TGTGCCAGCAGCGTGGGATCGGGGGATCAGCCCCAGCATTTT
-	TRBD1	TRBV5-5	TRBJ1-6	CASSLGRGRPVSPLHF	TGTGCCAGCAGCCTTGGCAGGGGGCGGCCCGTTTCACCCCTCCACTTT
-	-	TRBV14	TRBJ1-1	CASSSFMNTEAFF	TGTGCCAGCAGCTCTTTTATGAACACTGAAGCTTTCTTT
-	TRBD1	TRBV12-5	TRBJ2-7	CASGLVGGNSYEQYF	TGTGCTAGTGGTTTGGTAGGGGGCAACTCCTACGAGCAGTACTTC
-	TRBD1	TRBV28	TRBJ2-3	CASSLGQMTGGSDTQYF	TGTGCCAGCAGTTTGGGGCAGATGACAGGGGGATCAGATACGCAGTATTTT
once	-	TRBV7-2	TRBJ2-4	CASSSQETKNIQYF	TGTGCCAGCAGTTCCCAAGAGACCAAAAACATTCAGTACTTC
-	-	TRBV4-2	TRBJ2-5	CASSQDWAFQETQYF	TGTGCCAGCAGCCAAGATTGGGCTTTCCAAGAGACCCAGTACTTC
-	-	TRBV6-5	TRBJ2-3	CASSLGLGADTQYF	TGTGCCAGCAGTCTGGGGCTAGGCGCAGATACGCAGTATTTT
few	-	TRBV3-1/TRBV3-2	TRBJ2-1	CASSRGRGEQFF	TGTGCCAGCAGCCGGGGCCGCGGTGAGCAGTTCTTC
few	-	TRBV6-6	TRBJ1-5	CASSYEGRENQPQHF	TGTGCCAGCAGTTACGAAGGCAGGGAAAATCAGCCCCAGCATTTT
-	TRBD2	TRBV7-3	TRBJ2-7	CASSSGSFNEQYF	TGTGCCAGTAGTAGCGGGAGTTTCAACGAGCAGTACTTC
-	TRBD2	TRBV10-3	TRBJ2-7	CAISEGGLAGGSEQYF	TGTGCCATCAGTGAGGGGGGACTAGCGGGAGGTTCCGAGCAGTACTTC
-	-	TRBV9	TRBJ1-1	CASSVEGGTEAFF	TGTGCCAGCAGCGTGGAGGGTGGGACTGAAGCTTTCTTT
-	-	TRBV7-3	TRBJ1-4	CASSLRYPHRVTNEKLFF	TGTGCCAGCAGCTTACGGTACCCCCACAGGGTTACTAATGAAAAACTGTTTTTT
-	TRBD2	TRBV5-1	TRBJ2-1	CASSLSGSSYNEQFF	TGCGCCAGCAGCTTAAGCGGGAGTAGTTACAATGAGCAGTTCTTC
few	TRBD1	TRBV6-1	TRBJ2-3	CASSEAFGTGITDTQYF	TGTGCCAGCAGTGAAGCTTTTGGGACAGGAATCACAGATACGCAGTATTTT
-	TRBD1	TRBV28	TRBJ1-1	CASSSGGYEAFF	TGTGCCAGCAGTTCAGGGGGTTACGAAGCTTTCTTT
few	TRBD2	TRBV19	TRBJ2-3	CASSRGLVGTDTQYF	TGTGCCAGTAGTCGCGGACTAGTTGGCACAGATACGCAGTATTTT
-	TRBD2	TRBV12-3/TRBV12-4	TRBJ2-2	CASRRGETGELFF	TGTGCCAGCAGACGGGGGGAGACCGGGGAGCTGTTTTTT
-	-	TRBV19	TRBJ1-6	CASSLQGRNSPLHF	TGTGCCAGTAGTCTACAGGGAAGAAATTCACCCCTCCACTTT
-	-	TRBV12-3/TRBV12-4	TRBJ2-2	CASSRDSGELFF	TGTGCCAGCAGCCGGGACTCAGGGGAGCTGTTTTTT
-	TRBD1	TRBV4-2	TRBJ1-2	CASSQGLPRQGNYGYTF	TGTGCCAGCAGCCAAGGACTCCCGAGACAGGGGAACTATGGCTACACCTTC
-	TRBD2	TRBV29-1	TRBJ2-1	CSVGGGGRSYNEQFF	TGCAGCGTTGGGGGTGGCGGGAGGTCCTACAATGAGCAGTTCTTC
-	-	TRBV5-1	TRBJ1-1	CASSSPQGTTEAFF	TGCGCCAGCAGCTCTCCCCAGGGGACCACTGAAGCTTTCTTT
-	-	TRBV13	TRBJ1-1	CASSPRGRGTEAFF	TGTGCCAGCAGCCCCCGGGGGAGGGGAACTGAAGCTTTCTTT
-	TRBD1	TRBV10-3	TRBJ1-1	CAISGQGVANEAFF	TGTGCCATCAGTGGACAGGGGGTTGCTAATGAAGCTTTCTTT
-	-	TRBV19	TRBJ1-4	CASSIQGGEKLFF	TGTGCCAGTAGTATACAGGGAGGTGAAAAACTGTTTTTT
-	TRBD2	TRBV30	TRBJ2-7	CAWSGLAVSYEQYF	TGTGCCTGGAGCGGACTAGCGGTATCCTACGAGCAGTACTTC
once	-	TRBV4-3	TRBJ2-1	CASSQDARSSYNEQFF	TGCGCCAGCAGCCAAGATGCGCGGAGCTCCTACAATGAGCAGTTCTTC
-	-	TRBV5-6	TRBJ1-6	CASSLARRLVSSPLHF	TGTGCCAGCAGCTTGGCCCGCCGGCTAGTCAGTTCACCCCTCCACTTT
-	-	TRBV2	TRBJ2-1	CASRGRDNSYNEQFF	TGTGCCAGCAGAGGGAGGGACAACTCCTACAATGAGCAGTTCTTC
-	TRBD1	TRBV2	TRBJ1-1	CASNGGTGGARGTEAFF	TGTGCCAGCAACGGCGGGACAGGGGGCGCGAGGGGCACTGAAGCTTTCTTT
-	TRBD2	TRBV5-1	TRBJ2-2	CASSPGLAGGTGELFF	TGCGCCAGCAGCCCGGGACTAGCGGGAGGGACCGGGGAGCTGTTTTTT
-	-	TRBV4-3	TRBJ1-1	CASSLQRGAEAFF	TGCGCCAGCAGCCTCCAAAGGGGTGCTGAAGCTTTCTTT
-	-	TRBV7-2	TRBJ2-3	CASSPWGSTTDTQYF	TGTGCCAGCAGCCCATGGGGCTCGACAACAGATACGCAGTATTTT
-	TRBD2	TRBV3-1/TRBV3-2	TRBJ2-1	CASSPHPFRDYAYNEQFF	TGTGCCAGCAGCCCCCACCCCTTTCGGGACTATGCATACAATGAGCAGTTCTTC
few	-	TRBV7-6	TRBJ1-1	CASSSGHQNTEAFF	TGTGCCAGCAGCTCGGGACACCAGAACACTGAAGCTTTCTTT
-	TRBD2	TRBV15	TRBJ2-1	CATSRVQTSGFLRQFF	TGTGCCACCAGCAGAGTGCAGACTAGCGGGTTCCTGCGGCAGTTCTTC
-	TRBD1	TRBV4-3	TRBJ2-2	CASSQGTGSLSTGELFF	TGCGCCAGCAGCCAAGGGACAGGGTCTTTGTCCACCGGGGAGCTGTTTTTT
-	-	TRBV20-1	TRBJ2-3	CSASASEVTSTDTQYF	TGCAGTGCTAGTGCTAGCGAGGTTACTAGCACAGATACGCAGTATTTT
once	-	TRBV7-9	TRBJ2-1	CAGLRGARDEQFF	TGTGCCGGCCTACGCGGGGCGCGCGATGAGCAGTTCTTC
-	TRBD1	TRBV5-8	TRBJ2-7	CASSSGTGGYEQYF	TGTGCCAGCAGCTCCGGGACAGGGGGGTACGAGCAGTACTTC
-	TRBD1	TRBV24-1	TRBJ2-1	CATSDPGTGGVNYNEQFF	TGTGCCACCAGTGACCCCGGGACAGGGGGCGTCAACTACAATGAGCAGTTCTTC
-	-	TRBV19	TRBJ1-6	CASSLSLALNSPLHF	TGTGCCAGTAGTCTGTCCTTAGCCTTAAATTCACCCCTCCACTTT
-	-	TRBV28	TRBJ1-4	CATVGGEVLGKLFF	TGTGCCACGGTCGGCGGGGAGGTTTTAGGAAAACTGTTTTTT
-	TRBD2	TRBV5-1	TRBJ2-7	CASSSVAGGPYEQYF	TGCGCCAGCAGCTCCGTAGCGGGAGGGCCGTACGAGCAGTACTTC
once	TRBD1	TRBV18	TRBJ2-2	CASSTDRATGELFF	TGTGCCAGCTCAACGGACAGGGCGACCGGGGAGCTGTTTTTT
-	-	TRBV10-3	TRBJ2-1	CAISVGGAYNEQFF	TGTGCCATCAGTGTGGGGGGTGCCTACAATGAGCAGTTCTTC
-	-	TRBV6-5	TRBJ2-1	CASQDRPYNEQFF	TGTGCCAGTCAGGACAGACCCTACAATGAGCAGTTCTTC
-	-	TRBV5-6	TRBJ2-6	CASSLEGYLLSGANVLTF	TGTGCCAGCAGCTTGGAGGGGTACCTCCTCTCTGGGGCCAACGTCCTGACTTTC
-	-	TRBV13	TRBJ2-1	CASRLASTYNEQFF	TGTGCCAGCAGGTTGGCTAGCACATACAATGAGCAGTTCTTC
-	TRBD2	TRBV7-8	TRBJ2-1	CASSFLAGGGEQFF	TGTGCCAGCAGCTTCCTAGCGGGCGGGGGTGAGCAGTTCTTC
-	-	TRBV7-5	TRBJ2-7	CVRSLEAKREVYEQYF	TGTGTCAGAAGCTTAGAAGCCAAGCGGGAGGTATACGAGCAGTACTTC
once	-	TRBV19	TRBJ1-2	CASTAQERASYTF	TGTGCCAGTACGGCGCAGGAAAGAGCTTCCTACACCTTC